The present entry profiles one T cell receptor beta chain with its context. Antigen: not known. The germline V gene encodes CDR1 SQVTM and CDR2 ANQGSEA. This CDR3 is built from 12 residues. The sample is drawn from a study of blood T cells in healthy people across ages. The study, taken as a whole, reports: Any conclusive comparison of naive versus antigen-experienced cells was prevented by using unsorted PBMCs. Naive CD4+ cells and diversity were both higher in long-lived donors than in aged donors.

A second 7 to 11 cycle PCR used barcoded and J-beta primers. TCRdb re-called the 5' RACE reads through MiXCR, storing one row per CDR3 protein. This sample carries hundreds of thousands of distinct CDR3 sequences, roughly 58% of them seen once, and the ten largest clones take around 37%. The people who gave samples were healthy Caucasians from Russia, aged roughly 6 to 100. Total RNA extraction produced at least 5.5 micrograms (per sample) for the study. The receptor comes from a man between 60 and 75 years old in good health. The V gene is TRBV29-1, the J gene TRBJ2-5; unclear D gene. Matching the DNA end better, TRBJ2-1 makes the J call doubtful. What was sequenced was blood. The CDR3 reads CSVERHQETQFF. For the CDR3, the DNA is TGCAGCGTTGAGAGACACCAAGAGACCCAGTTCTTC.